The 30 T cell receptor beta chains listed next were all sequenced from one sample in a study of technical replicates of blood from several donors. Libraries were prepared by immunoSEQ multiplex PCR; TCRdb keeps only in-frame clonotypes and omits some of them. The sample has under 90,000 clones, 93% seen once. Specimen: T cells isolated from PBMCs. The receptors derive from a human donor in good health.

The gene calls are TRBV15 and TRBJ2-3, with D possibly TRBD2 on 5 matching bases. V lost 6 bases to trimming and J lost 2 bases, with 18 bases between them. The CDR3 is 16 residues long. Germline V gives CDR1 LNHNV, CDR2 YYDKDF (reference sequence). The CDR3 bases are TGTGCCACCAGGACGACATCTAGCTTCATCACAGATACGCAGTATTTT. It yields the protein CATRTTSSFITDTQYF. The entire variable domain, with the rest obtained from reference TRBV15 and TRBJ2-3, is as follows: DAMVIQNPRYQVTQFGKPVTLSCSQTLNHNVMYWYQQKSSQAPKLLFHYYDKDFNNEADTPDNFQSRRPNTSFCFLDIRSPGLGDTAMYLCATRTTSSFITDTQYFGPGTRLTVL.

This chain joins TRBV29-1 and TRBJ2-7; 8 nucleotides align to TRBD1. The CDR3 runs to 14 residues. V gave up 6 bases and J gave up 7 bases; unmatched junction bases: 14. The germline gives CDR1 SQVTM, CDR2 ANQGSEA. The CDR3 reads CSVEHDRGWGEQYF. The CDR3 DNA is TGCAGCGTAGAACACGACAGGGGCTGGGGGGAGCAGTACTTC.

The rearrangement uses TRBV2 and TRBJ2-7; D is perhaps TRBD2 (6 bases). V lost 6 bases and J lost 12, with 18 bases in between. The germline gives CDR1 SNHLY, CDR2 FYNNEI. The CDR3 has 12 amino acids. The CDR3 DNA reads as TGTGCCAGCAGGGGGGGAGAGAAGGAAGGGTACTTC. Translating it yields CASRGGEKEGYF.

The chain joins TRBV18 to TRBJ1-2, with D tentatively TRBD1 (5 bases). The CDR3 has 14 amino acids. The germline V and J ends were trimmed by 1 base and 3 bases, with 9 bases remaining between them. CDR1 is KGHSH and CDR2 is LQKENI in the germline V gene. CDR3 region: CASSPRGSDYGYTF. The CDR3 DNA is TGTGCCAGCTCACCACGGGGCTCGGACTATGGCTACACCTTC.

This chain links TRBV7-9 with TRBJ1-2, with D possibly being TRBD1 (5 bases). The germline V and J ends were trimmed by 4 bases and 9 bases, with 21 bases remaining between them. CDR3 length equals 15 residues. CDR1 is SEHNR and CDR2 is FQNEAQ in the germline V gene (reference sequence). For the CDR3, the DNA is TGTGCCAGCAGCTCTTCCCCCCTATTAGACAGTCGCTACACCTTC. Its translation is CASSSSPLLDSRYTF.

In the case of this clone: Sequence at one end of the junction differs from germline and may be a read error. This chain connects TRBV10-2 to TRBJ2-2, with D perhaps TRBD2 (6 bases). The CDR3 spans 13 residues. Looked up from germline, CDR1 is WSHSY and CDR2 is SAAADI. CDR3 in amino acids: CASSESRGGALFF. The CDR3 DNA reads as TGCGCCAGCAGTGAGTCGCGGGGCGGGGCGCTGTTTTTT.

CDR3 amino acids: CASSLSVGSEQYF. The CDR3 DNA is TGTGCCAGCAGTTTATCGGTGGGGAGCGAGCAGTACTTC. The rearrangement links TRBV27 to TRBJ2-7; tentative D call: TRBD2 (5 bases). Trimming cost V 0 bases and J 6 bases, with 9 bases left between them. This CDR3 comprises 13 residues. CDR1 MNHEY and CDR2 SMNVEV come from the germline V gene (reference sequence).

This chain connects TRBV7-9 to TRBJ2-2; 9 bases are shared with TRBD1. This CDR3 is built from 16 residues. The ends lost 5 bases at V and 3 bases at J; junction bases unmatched: 7. The germline V gene encodes CDR1 SEHNR and CDR2 FQNEAQ (reference sequence). The CDR3 spells CASSRKGDRDTGELFF. The CDR3 DNA sequence: TGTGCCAGCAGCCGGAAGGGGGACAGGGACACCGGGGAGCTGTTTTTT.

As regards this clone: One end of the junction fails to match germline, which may point to a read error. The chain couples TRBV7-6 to TRBJ2-5, with TRBD2 matching 9 bases. CDR3 length equals 15 residues. Per the germline V gene, CDR1 is SGHVS and CDR2 is FNYEAQ. The chain's CDR3 is CASSLAGLREKTQYF. CDR3 nucleotides: TGTGCCAGCAGCCTAGCGGGATTGAGGGAAAAGACCCAGTACTTC.

The V and J genes are TRBV7-8 and TRBJ2-1; 7 nucleotides agree with TRBD1. The CDR3 is made up of 17 amino acids. Germline V gives CDR1 SGHVS, CDR2 FQNEAQ. J lost 7 bases, V lost 2 bases, and 14 bases had no gene match. The CDR3, as DNA: TGTGCCAGCAGCTTAAAAGATATCTGGGACAGCAAAAATGAGCAGTTCTTC. Its protein is CASSLKDIWDSKNEQFF. The complete variable domain, with remaining parts taken from reference TRBV7-8 and TRBJ2-1, reads GAGVSQSPRYKVAKRGQDVALRCDPISGHVSLFWYQQALGQGPEFLTYFQNEAQLDKSGLPSDRFFAERPEGSVSTLKIQRTQQEDSAVYLCASSLKDIWDSKNEQFFGPGTRLTVL.

The J gene is TRBJ1-6, the V gene TRBV2; D not resolved. The V gene lost 1 base and the J gene lost 5 bases, with 6 bases spanning the gap. The CDR3 contains 14 residues. Per the germline V gene, CDR1 is SNHLY and CDR2 is FYNNEI. CDR3 nucleotide sequence: TGTGCCAGCAGTGAAGTGAGTCATAATTCACCCCTCCACTTT. Its translation is CASSEVSHNSPLHF. The variable domain in full, with the rest retrieved from reference TRBV2 and TRBJ1-6, is EPEVTQTPSHQVTQMGQEVILRCVPISNHLYFYWYRQILGQKVEFLVSFYNNEISEKSEIFDDQFSVERPDGSNFTLKIRSTKLEDSAMYFCASSEVSHNSPLHFGNGTRLTVT.

This chain connects TRBV6-5 to TRBJ1-5; maybe TRBD1 (6 bases). V was clipped by 2 bases and J by 2 bases, with 10 bases between them. The V gene's germline CDR1 is MNHEY and CDR2 SVGAGI. The CDR3 totals 15 residues. The CDR3 DNA follows: TGTGCCAGCAGTTACGGGGGCGGCGGCAATCAGCCCCAGCATTTT. Residues: CASSYGGGGNQPQHF.

The CDR3 region has the DNA TGTGCCATCAGTGAGTCCAGGGGGAGCCAGCCCCAGCATTTT. It translates to CAISESRGSQPQHF. V and J are TRBV10-3 and TRBJ1-5, with 7 bases identical to TRBD1. The CDR3 has 14 residues. The germline V gene encodes CDR1 ENHRY and CDR2 SYGVKD. The V segment lost 0 bases and the J segment 7 bases; nucleotides outside the gene matches: 3.

The rearrangement links TRBV19 to TRBJ2-1; D is perhaps TRBD2 (7 bases). The germline V gene encodes CDR1 LNHDA and CDR2 SQIVND (reference sequence). The V end was cut by 6 bases, the J end by 0 bases, with 12 bases between. This CDR3 comprises 15 residues. The CDR3 protein is CASREGGSSYNEQFF. CDR3 bases: TGTGCCAGTAGGGAGGGGGGGAGCTCCTACAATGAGCAGTTCTTC.

The V gene is TRBV28, the J gene TRBJ2-5, with 8 positions matching TRBD2. Trimming cost V 5 bases and J 1 base; bases outside gene matches: 6. CDR1 and CDR2 from the germline V gene are MDHEN and SYDVKM. This CDR3 is built from 15 residues. The CDR3 DNA reads TGTGCCAGCAGTCCCAGCGGGAGCGGCCAAGAGACCCAGTACTTC. This translates into CASSPSGSGQETQYF. The full variable domain, with the rest looked up from reference TRBV28 and TRBJ2-5, is DVKVTQSSRYLVKRTGEKVFLECVQDMDHENMFWYRQDPGLGLRLIYFSYDVKMKEKGDIPEGYSVSREKKERFSLILESASTNQTSMYLCASSPSGSGQETQYFGPGTRLLVL.

The chain couples TRBV6-5 to TRBJ1-1; D is unclear. The CDR3 runs to 13 residues. Germline CDR1 is MNHEY and CDR2 is SVGAGI. The V end was cut by 2 bases, the J end by 1 base, with 5 bases between. In DNA, the CDR3 is TGTGCCAGCAGTTACAGACAGAACACTGAAGCTTTCTTT. Amino acids: CASSYRQNTEAFF.

V is TRBV7-6 and J is TRBJ1-1; 7 nucleotides align to TRBD1. Germline CDR1 reads SGHVS; CDR2 reads FNYEAQ. After removal of 3 bases from V and 5 bases from J, the junction contained 9 bases not matched to a gene. This CDR3 contains 15 residues. The CDR3 sequence is CASSFLQGKDTEAFF. CDR3 coding DNA: TGTGCCAGCAGCTTTCTACAGGGGAAGGATACTGAAGCTTTCTTT.

The chain recombines TRBV7-9 with TRBJ2-1; 7 positions agree with TRBD2. With V trimmed by 5 bases and J by 8 bases, 15 bases remained unmatched. Germline V gene data show CDR1 as SEHNR and CDR2 as FQNEAQ (reference sequence). The CDR3 is 16 amino acids. In nucleotides, the CDR3 is TGTGCCAGCAGCGCTGGTCTTGGGCGGGGGATTGATGAGCAGTTCTTC. Translation: CASSAGLGRGIDEQFF.

The rearrangement links TRBV7-7 to TRBJ2-7; possibly TRBD1 for D (6 bases). The CDR3 is 13 amino acids. CDR1 and CDR2 from the germline V gene are SSHAT and FNYEAQ (reference sequence). V gave up 5 bases and J gave up 4 bases, with 12 bases separating them. The CDR3 DNA is TGTGCCAGCAGCCCGGGACATAAGTACGAGCAGTACTTC. It is translated as CASSPGHKYEQYF.

V and J are TRBV6-5 and TRBJ2-2; TRBD2 might be the D (6 bases). V was cut by 2 bases and J by 2 bases, with 12 bases left in between. Germline-derived CDR1 and CDR2 are MNHEY and SVGAGI. This CDR3 has 16 residues. The CDR3 loop is CASSYGRGINTGELFF. Written as DNA, the CDR3 is TGTGCCAGCAGTTACGGCCGGGGGATAAACACCGGGGAGCTGTTTTTT.

The chain employs TRBV23-1 and TRBJ2-2, with TRBD1 identical over 7 bases. TRBV23-1 is known as an ORF, though its function is uncertain. V dropped 6 bases and J dropped 4; count of bases not matched to a gene: 8. The CDR3 runs to 15 residues. The CDR3 nucleotides are TGCGCCAGCAGAAACAGTACAGGGGTCACCGGGGAGCTGTTTTTT. Translated, it gives CASRNSTGVTGELFF.

The chain combines TRBV11-2 with TRBJ2-1; 10 bases agree with TRBD2. Per the germline V gene, CDR1 is SGHAT and CDR2 is FQNNGV. V gave up 1 base and J gave up 3 bases; unmatched junction bases: 3. The CDR3 extends over 16 amino acids. CDR3 DNA: TGTGCCAGCAGCTTAGCACTAGCGGGAAGCTACAATGAGCAGTTCTTC. Its protein is CASSLALAGSYNEQFF.

The CDR3 is CASGWDRPQEQYF. The DNA for the CDR3 is TGTGCCAGCGGCTGGGACAGGCCCCAGGAGCAGTACTTC. V is TRBV21-1 and J is TRBJ2-7; the D segment call TRBD1 is taken from the table without a DNA check. TRBV21-1 is noted as a pseudogene. This CDR3 contains 13 residues.

The CDR3 DNA reads as TGTGCCACCAGCAGAGATTGGTCAGCTAATGAAAAACTGTTTTTT. Its translation is CATSRDWSANEKLFF. The chain recombines TRBV15 with TRBJ1-4; D is ambiguous. V gave up 0 bases and J gave up 3 bases, with 8 bases separating them. Germline V gives CDR1 LNHNV, CDR2 YYDKDF (reference sequence). The CDR3 has 15 residues.

The chain is built from TRBV13 and TRBJ1-1; possibly TRBD1 for D (5 bases). The CDR3 is 19 residues long. With 1 base removed from V and 4 bases from J, the gap between germline ends came to 25 bases. Looked up from germline, CDR1 is PRHDT and CDR2 is FYEKMQ (reference sequence). The CDR3 DNA follows: TGTGCCAGCAGCTTAGCCACCCCAAACAGGAAAGGGTCGTTCACTGAAGCTTTCTTT. Translated, it gives CASSLATPNRKGSFTEAFF.

The sample holds a few counts of this clone. The chain recombines TRBV7-2 with TRBJ2-1; 7 bases map to TRBD2. V shed 4 bases, J shed 3 bases, and the junction held 9 bases outside the gene matches. The CDR3 sequence is 16 residues long. The V gene's germline CDR1 is SGHTA and CDR2 FQGNSA. CDR3 in DNA: TGTGCCAGCAGCTCCCCGGGACTAAGAAACTACAATGAGCAGTTCTTC. Translated, it gives CASSSPGLRNYNEQFF. Looking up the rest from reference TRBV7-2 and TRBJ2-1 gives the full variable domain: GAGVSQSPSNKVTEKGKDVELRCDPISGHTALYWYRQSLGQGLEFLIYFQGNSAPDKSGLPSDRFSAERTGGSVSTLTIQRTQQEDSAVYLCASSSPGLRNYNEQFFGPGTRLTVL.

The rearrangement links TRBV5-8 to TRBJ2-1, with TRBD2 matching 12 bases. Germline CDR1 is SGHTS and CDR2 is YDEGEE. Unmatched junction bases numbered 8, after V lost 0 bases and J lost 7 bases. The CDR3 covers 17 residues. DNA of the CDR3: TGTGCCAGCAGCTTGGTCCTGACTAGCGGGAGAGTAAATGAGCAGTTCTTC. This sequence encodes CASSLVLTSGRVNEQFF.

As to this clone: Other DNA sequences in this sample translate to the same CDR3. The chain recombines TRBV27 with TRBJ2-3; possibly TRBD2 for D (5 bases). V shed 7 bases and J shed 1 base, with 9 bases lying between them. Per the germline V gene, CDR1 is MNHEY and CDR2 is SMNVEV (reference sequence). The CDR3 has 13 amino acids. The CDR3 spells CASTHGGTDTQYF. The CDR3 DNA reads as TGTGCCAGCACCCACGGGGGCACAGATACGCAGTATTTT.

V usage is TRBV29-1 and J usage is TRBJ1-3, with D perhaps TRBD1 (5 bases). V shed 5 bases and J shed 8 bases, with 19 bases lying between them. Germline CDR1 is SQVTM and CDR2 is ANQGSEA. The CDR3 loop spans 14 amino acids. DNA of the CDR3: TGCAGCGTTCCTGGGGGAGAACCTAGCGACACCATATATTTT. Encoded protein: CSVPGGEPSDTIYF.

The rearrangement joins TRBV18 to TRBJ2-6; a weak D match, TRBD1 (5 bases). Germline V gene sequence: CDR1 KGHSH, CDR2 LQKENI. The CDR3 contains 17 residues. Trimming cost V 3 bases and J 0 bases, with 12 bases left between them. This CDR3 is CASSPKGQPSGANVLTF. The CDR3 coding sequence is TGTGCCAGCTCACCTAAGGGGCAGCCCTCTGGGGCCAACGTCCTGACTTTC. Supplemented by reference TRBV18 and TRBJ2-6, the full variable domain reads NAGVMQNPRHLVRRRGQEARLRCSPMKGHSHVYWYRQLPEEGLKFMVYLQKENIIDESGMPKERFSAEFPKEGPSILRIQQVVRGDSAAYFCASSPKGQPSGANVLTFGAGSRLTVL.